This T cell receptor (beta chain) is from a study of sequential checkpoint blockade in melanoma. On the study more broadly: First-line arms were nivolumab then ipilimumab, or the reverse, randomized 1:1.

Treatment denoted: randomized to nivolumab then ipilimumab (arm A) or the reverse (arm B). This clone is classed as large. Assay: immunoSEQ multiplex PCR; the TCRdb copy retains only in-frame clones and omits some. The sample records fewer than 3,000 clones, roughly 27% being singletons. The germline CDR1 and CDR2 sequences are SGHNT and YENEEA. The CDR3 totals 15 residues. Trimming cost V 1 base and J 5 bases, with 12 bases left between them. The rearrangement uses TRBV11-3 and TRBJ2-1; D may be TRBD2 (6 bases). The sequenced sample was tumor tissue (inferred from file names), obtained from a patient given nivolumab and ipilimumab in sequence. The source of this sequence is a human donor with melanoma. The CDR3 region has the DNA TGTGCCAGCAGCTTAGTAGGAGCGGGTCACAATGAGCAGTTCTTC. This gives the protein CASSLVGAGHNEQFF.